A single T cell receptor (beta chain) is shown here with its context. This record belongs to a study of shared T cell receptors in the human thymus. TCRdb's copy holds only in-frame clones and misses some; the assay was immunoSEQ multiplex PCR. The sample records about 540,000 clones, approximately 80% being singletons. CDR1 MDHEN and CDR2 SYDVKM come from the germline V gene. The V end lost 3 bases, the J end lost 4 bases, and 7 bases lay between the germline ends. The CDR3 contains 13 residues. A further study also used this sample, focusing on human thymus T cells. That report adds: Donation was from healthy Finnish infants who were having corrective surgery that addressed congenital heart defects. Thymic material originated from resections removed in the course of corrective heart surgery. Both thymic and peripheral blood repertoires showed apparently biased V and J usage. Related studies noted strongly shared thymic repertoires across unrelated people.

The rearrangement links TRBV28 to TRBJ2-1; D is uncertain. Sequencing was carried out using thymocytes. This sequence originates from a boy in the first two years of life with a congenital heart defect. CDR3 sequence: CASSFGLYNEQFF. The CDR3, as DNA: TGTGCCAGCAGTTTTGGGCTTTACAATGAGCAGTTCTTC.